The sequence of this T cell receptor beta chain was determined in a study of blood T cells in healthy people across ages. Overall study results and limits: Naive T cell percentage showed a strong correlation with TCR beta diversity.

With a J-beta primer mix and a sample-barcoded 5' primer, a second PCR ran roughly 6 to 11 cycles. MiXCR, applied by TCRdb to the 5' RACE reads, yields one record per CDR3 protein. The table records about 1.8 million distinct CDR3 sequences, around 48% of them present only once. The sample holds a few counts of this clonotype. Its matching antigen is unknown. The CDR3 loop spans 14 amino acids. The germline V gene has CDR1 MNHEY and CDR2 SVGAGI. V dropped 5 bases and J dropped 6 bases, with 15 bases sitting between them. The genes are TRBV6-5 and TRBJ2-3, with D perhaps TRBD1 (6 bases). Sequencing was performed on blood. The sequence was collected from a woman between 35 and 50 years old in good health. The CDR3 sequence: CASSDRWGSDTQYF. The CDR3 DNA sequence: TGTGCCAGCAGTGACAGGTGGGGGTCGGATACGCAGTATTTT.